The 22 T cell receptor beta chains presented below share a single source sample, sequenced in a study of blood T cell repertoires in COVID-19. Only in-frame clones appear in the TCRdb table, and some are missing; sequencing was by immunoSEQ multiplex PCR. The data show 130,000 or so clones, around three quarters seen once. Sequencing was done on a sample of peripheral blood. Source of these receptors: a man aged 45 to 65 with acute or convalescent COVID-19.

The J gene is TRBJ1-4, the V gene TRBV6-5, with D unclear. CDR3 length equals 14 residues. V lost 6 bases and J lost 5, with 13 bases in between. CDR1 is MNHEY and CDR2 is SVGAGI in the germline V gene. CDR3 DNA: TGTGCCAGCAGCCCATGGGAGAGAAATGAAAAACTGTTTTTT. Amino acid sequence: CASSPWERNEKLFF.

V gene TRBV19 combines with J gene TRBJ1-4, with D tentatively TRBD1 (6 bases). V lost 7 bases and J lost 6, with 12 bases in between. The CDR3 is made up of 13 amino acids. Germline-derived CDR1 and CDR2 are LNHDA and SQIVND (reference sequence). The CDR3 protein is CASTDRQDEKLFF. The CDR3 nucleotides are TGTGCCAGTACCGATAGACAGGATGAAAAACTGTTTTTT.

The chain uses TRBV11-2 and TRBJ2-1, with TRBD1 as a possible D gene (6 bases). CDR1 SGHAT and CDR2 FQNNGV come from the germline V gene. V lost 5 bases to trimming and J lost 7 bases, with 15 bases between them. This CDR3 region has 14 residues. CDR3 protein: CASSADRSRNEQFF. The CDR3 coding sequence is TGTGCCAGCAGCGCCGACAGGAGCCGTAATGAGCAGTTCTTC.

The rearrangement links TRBV6-5 to TRBJ1-2; tentative D call: TRBD1 (5 bases). The V end was cut by 0 bases, the J end by 4 bases, with 9 bases between. The CDR3 has 14 amino acids. The germline gives CDR1 MNHEY, CDR2 SVGAGI. The CDR3 nucleotides are TGTGCCAGCAGTTACTCATCAGGGATCTATGGCTACACCTTC. Translation gives CASSYSSGIYGYTF.

J is TRBJ2-1 and V is TRBV19, with 11 bases identical to TRBD2. The CDR3 has 16 residues. Germline-derived CDR1 and CDR2 are LNHDA and SQIVND (reference sequence). V was pared by 7 bases and J by 1 base, with 6 bases of the junction left unmatched. CDR3 coding DNA: TGTGCCAGTACCTCCCGACTAGCGGGGTCCTACAATGAGCAGTTCTTC. This encodes CASTSRLAGSYNEQFF.

This clone showed up just once. The chain is built from TRBV5-3 and TRBJ2-2; 7 bases map to TRBD1. TRBV5-3 is an ORF, with its function uncertain. The CDR3 totals 15 residues. Trimming removed 5 bases from V and 6 bases from J; junction bases left unmatched: 10. The chain's CDR3 is CARRRETGSSGELFF. The DNA for the CDR3 is TGTGCCAGAAGGAGGGAGACAGGGTCGTCCGGGGAGCTGTTTTTT.

The CDR3 DNA is TGTGCCAGCAGTAGCCCCCGGTCCGGATTGGGTGGAGCGACCCAGCATTTT. Translated: CASSSPRSGLGGATQHF. The rearrangement uses TRBV28 and TRBJ1-5; D uncertain. Per the germline V gene, CDR1 is MDHEN and CDR2 is SYDVKM. V dropped 5 bases and J dropped 11 bases, with 28 bases sitting between them. The CDR3 consists of 17 residues.

CDR3 region: CASSLGRTYEQYF. The CDR3 DNA reads TGTGCCAGCAGCTTGGGGAGAACCTACGAGCAGTACTTC. V is TRBV11-1 and J is TRBJ2-7; weak D call: TRBD2 (5 bases). With 3 bases removed from V and 2 bases from J, the gap between germline ends came to 8 bases. The germline V gene has CDR1 SGHAT and CDR2 FQDESV (reference sequence). The CDR3 spans 13 residues.

The chain combines TRBV4-2 with TRBJ2-3, with 12 bases matching TRBD2. The junction had 5 bases not matched to a gene; V was cut back by 1 base and J by 6 bases. The CDR3 has 16 residues. In germline, CDR1 is LGHNA, CDR2 YNFKEQ. CDR3 protein: CASSQASGGAGDTQYF. CDR3 coding DNA: TGTGCCAGCAGCCAAGCTAGCGGGGGGGCAGGGGATACGCAGTATTTT.

Note on this clone: Within the sample, other DNA sequences also encode this same CDR3. The J gene is TRBJ2-5, the V gene TRBV20-1; D ambiguous. Germline CDR1 reads DFQATT; CDR2 reads SNEGSKA (reference sequence). The CDR3 contains 11 residues. The V end was cut by 2 bases, the J end by 2 bases, with 3 bases between. In nucleotides, the CDR3 is TGCAGTGCTAGACCACAAGAGACCCAGTACTTC. This translates into CSARPQETQYF.

V is TRBV18 and J is TRBJ2-7; possibly TRBD1 for D (5 bases). Germline V gene sequence: CDR1 KGHSH, CDR2 LQKENI. This CDR3 is 15 amino acids long. V was pared by 5 bases and J by 3 bases, with 17 bases between. The CDR3 DNA reads as TGTGCCAGCTCATCTGATTCAGGGTACTTCTACGAGCAGTACGTC. The encoded protein is CASSSDSGYFYEQYV.

This chain connects TRBV19 to TRBJ2-1, with TRBD2 matching 12 bases. Germline loops: CDR1 LNHDA, CDR2 SQIVND (reference sequence). This CDR3 region has 16 residues. Trimming took 5 bases from V and 2 from J; bases not matched to a gene: 4. CDR3 amino acids: CASSPPSGGAYNEQFF. DNA of the CDR3: TGTGCCAGTAGTCCTCCTAGCGGGGGGGCCTACAATGAGCAGTTCTTC.

The rearrangement uses TRBV7-6 and TRBJ2-2, with 9 nucleotides matching TRBD2. The ends lost 5 bases at V and 7 bases at J; junction bases unmatched: 8. Germline V CDR1 and CDR2: SGHVS, FNYEAQ. This CDR3 region has 15 residues. CDR3 nucleotides: TGTGCCAGCAGCCGCGGGGGGGAGAGGAACGGGGAGCTGTTTTTT. This sequence encodes CASSRGGERNGELFF.

V usage is TRBV4-1 and J usage is TRBJ2-7; 10 bases are a match to TRBD1. Per the germline V gene, CDR1 is MGHRA and CDR2 is YSYEKL. The V gene end was trimmed by 6 bases and the J gene end by 5 bases; junction bases not matched to a gene: 10. CDR3 length equals 15 residues. For the CDR3, the DNA is TGCGCCAGCAGTTTCACCGGGACAGGGGACAACGAGCAGTACTTC. It specifies CASSFTGTGDNEQYF.

The V and J genes are TRBV2 and TRBJ1-2; the D is unclear. Germline V gene data show CDR1 as SNHLY and CDR2 as FYNNEI. V lost 4 bases to trimming and J lost 2 bases, with 8 bases between them. The CDR3 is made up of 13 amino acids. For the CDR3, the DNA is TGTGCCAGCAGTGTACAAGTAAACTATGGCTACACCTTC. Residues: CASSVQVNYGYTF.

V and J are TRBV7-3 and TRBJ2-3; a weak D match, TRBD1 (7 bases). Trimming left V 0 bases short and J 9 bases short, with 13 bases between. The CDR3 contains 14 residues. Germline CDR1 reads SGHTA; CDR2 reads FQGTGA. The CDR3 DNA reads as TGTGCCAGCAGCTTAACAGGGGGCGCGGGGACGCAGTATTTT. This sequence encodes CASSLTGGAGTQYF.

The chain couples TRBV21-1 to TRBJ2-7; TRBD1, the table's D call, was not compared with the DNA. TRBV21-1 is listed as a pseudogene. The CDR3 runs to 13 residues. The CDR3 sequence: CASSKEQGDEQYF. CDR3 coding DNA: TGTGCCAGCAGCAAAGAACAGGGCGACGAGCAGTACTTC.

The rearrangement links TRBV6-1 to TRBJ1-2; TRBD1 matches 7 bases. Trimming cost V 3 bases and J 7 bases; bases outside gene matches: 14. CDR1 and CDR2 from the germline V gene are MNHNS and SASEGT. The CDR3 contains 16 residues. The CDR3: CASSDPDRVSWRGYTF. The DNA of the CDR3 is TGTGCCAGCAGTGACCCAGACAGGGTATCATGGCGTGGCTACACCTTC.

V and J are TRBV5-1 and TRBJ2-1; possible D gene TRBD1, 5 bases. From germline, CDR1 is SGHRS and CDR2 YFSETQ. The CDR3 totals 13 residues. Trimming cost V 4 bases and J 5 bases, with 10 bases left between them. CDR3 DNA: TGCGCCAGCAGCAAGACAGCAGACAATGAGCAGTTCTTC. Its protein product is CASSKTADNEQFF.

This clone came up once. The chain employs TRBV19 and TRBJ1-2; 7 nucleotides align to TRBD1. This CDR3 has 16 residues. J lost 5 bases, V lost 5 bases, and 14 bases had no gene match. Germline V gene lookup returns CDR1 LNHDA and CDR2 SQIVND (reference sequence). The CDR3 sequence is CASSATHRGGVYGYTF. CDR3 coding DNA: TGTGCCAGTAGTGCAACCCACAGGGGTGGGGTGTATGGCTACACCTTC. The whole variable domain, remainder taken from reference TRBV19 and TRBJ1-2, is DGGITQSPKYLFRKEGQNVTLSCEQNLNHDAMYWYRQDPGQGLRLIYYSQIVNDFQKGDIAEGYSVSREKKESFPLTVTSAQKNPTAFYLCASSATHRGGVYGYTFGSGTRLTVV.

J is TRBJ1-5 and V is TRBV2, with 7 bases identical to TRBD1. After removal of 4 bases from V and 4 bases from J, the junction contained 10 bases not matched to a gene. The CDR3 length is 16 residues. In germline, CDR1 is SNHLY, CDR2 FYNNEI. The CDR3, as DNA: TGTGCCAGCAGTGGGGGGAGACAGGGACAGAATCAGCCCCAGCATTTT. It encodes CASSGGRQGQNQPQHF. Complete variable domain (other parts from reference TRBV2 and TRBJ1-5): EPEVTQTPSHQVTQMGQEVILRCVPISNHLYFYWYRQILGQKVEFLVSFYNNEISEKSEIFDDQFSVERPDGSNFTLKIRSTKLEDSAMYFCASSGGRQGQNQPQHFGDGTRLSIL.

The chain combines TRBV7-2 with TRBJ2-7, with D possibly being TRBD2 (6 bases). With 5 bases removed from V and 5 bases from J, the gap between germline ends came to 16 bases. Looked up from germline, CDR1 is SGHTA and CDR2 is FQGNSA. This CDR3 spans 14 amino acids. The DNA for the CDR3 is TGTGCCAGCAGCCCTAGCAGGTCGGGGGACGAGCAGTACTTC. Protein: CASSPSRSGDEQYF.